The clone carrying this T cell receptor beta chain appeared a few times. Its antigen remains unknown. Prepared libraries of TCR beta cDNA carried unique molecular identifiers. TCRdb redid the calling of the PCR reads with MiXCR, one entry per CDR3 protein. The sample has some 500,000 distinct CDR3 sequences, under 55% seen once. The data are from a study of post-analysis software for immune sequencing data. Overall study findings and caveats: Strong co-clustering by F measure linked samples that shared a preparation batch. The study found TRBV5-6, TRBV5-1 and TRBV20-1 among roughly 5 TRBV segments more frequent in patients than controls.

Germline V CDR1 and CDR2: DFQATT, SNEGSKA (reference sequence). With 5 bases clipped from V and 4 bases from J, the junction kept 4 bases outside the gene matches. This CDR3 comprises 12 residues. The receptor was isolated from a girl aged 10 to 17 with multiple sclerosis. The sequencing sample was made of blood. This sequence joins TRBV20-1 and TRBJ1-2, with 7 nucleotides matching TRBD1. The CDR3 DNA follows: TGCAGTGCTGGGACAGAGAGCTATGGCTACACCTTC. This gives the protein CSAGTESYGYTF.